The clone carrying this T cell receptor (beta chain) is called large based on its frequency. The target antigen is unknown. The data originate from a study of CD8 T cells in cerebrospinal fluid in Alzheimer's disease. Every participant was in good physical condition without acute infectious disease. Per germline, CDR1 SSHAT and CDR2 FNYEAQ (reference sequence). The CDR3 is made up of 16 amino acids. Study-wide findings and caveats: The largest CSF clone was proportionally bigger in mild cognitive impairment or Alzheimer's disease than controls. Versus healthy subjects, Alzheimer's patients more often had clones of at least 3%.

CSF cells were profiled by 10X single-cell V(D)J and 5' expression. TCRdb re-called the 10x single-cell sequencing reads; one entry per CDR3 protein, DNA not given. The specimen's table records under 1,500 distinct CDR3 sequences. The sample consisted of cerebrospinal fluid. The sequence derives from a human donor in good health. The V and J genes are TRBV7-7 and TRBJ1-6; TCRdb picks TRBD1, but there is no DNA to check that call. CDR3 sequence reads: CASSRGQSSYNSPLHF.